Reported below is one T cell receptor (beta chain). This record belongs to a study of T cell changes during pregnancy in multiple sclerosis. Trimming shortened V by 3 bases and J by 6 bases, and 14 bases separated the two germline ends. The CDR3 is 14 residues long. Germline V CDR1 and CDR2: SEHNR, FQNEAQ (reference sequence). Sequencing used immunoSEQ multiplex PCR; TCRdb keeps in-frame clones, though not all of them. The sample has 20,000 to 25,000 clones; about 85% are singletons. Specimen: CD8+ T cells from peripheral blood mononuclear cells, collected in the first trimester of pregnancy. The sequence came from a female donor in good health, enrolled as a control in a pregnancy study. The chain has TRBV7-9 and TRBJ1-1, with a possible D match to TRBD1 (6 bases). The CDR3 region is CASSFDGQTSEAFF. CDR3 in DNA: TGTGCCAGCAGCTTCGACGGACAGACTTCTGAAGCTTTCTTT.